These 24 T cell receptor beta chains originate from one sample sequenced in a study of shared clonotypes between healthy human individuals. Sequencing used immunoSEQ multiplex PCR; TCRdb keeps in-frame clones, though not all of them. The table shows over a million clones, with roughly 96% occurring only once. Source material: naive CD4+ T cells sorted from blood. Documented subset: CD45RA+ positively selected. The receptors shown here come from a man aged 25 to 45 in good health.

The chain has TRBV28 and TRBJ2-1, with 8 bases aligning to TRBD2. The V and J ends lost 4 bases and 6 bases, in that order; junction bases with no gene match: 11. This CDR3 contains 16 residues. The germline V gene has CDR1 MDHEN and CDR2 SYDVKM. The CDR3, as DNA: TGTGCCAGCAGTTCTCAATTGACTAGCGCAAGCAATGAGCAGTTCTTC. It specifies CASSSQLTSASNEQFF. Together with reference TRBV28 and TRBJ2-1, the CDR3 gives the full variable domain: DVKVTQSSRYLVKRTGEKVFLECVQDMDHENMFWYRQDPGLGLRLIYFSYDVKMKEKGDIPEGYSVSREKKERFSLILESASTNQTSMYLCASSSQLTSASNEQFFGPGTRLTVL.

In its sample, this clone was seen once. This chain connects TRBV11-2 to TRBJ2-1; 16 bases line up with TRBD2. V shed 5 bases, J shed 6 bases, and the junction held 13 bases outside the gene matches. CDR3 length equals 19 residues. The V gene's germline CDR1 is SGHAT and CDR2 FQNNGV. The DNA of the CDR3 is TGTGCCAGCAGCCCGGGACTAGCGGGAGGGCCCTCTTTTTCCAATGAGCAGTTCTTC. This codes for CASSPGLAGGPSFSNEQFF.

CDR3 sequence: CASSHSGRLTGELFF. In nucleotides, the CDR3 is TGTGCCAGTAGCCACAGCGGGAGGCTCACCGGGGAGCTGTTTTTT. The chain uses TRBV19 and TRBJ2-2, with 9 bases matching TRBD2. The CDR3 length is 15 residues. V lost 6 bases to trimming and J lost 4 bases; unmatched junction nucleotides: 6. From germline, CDR1 is LNHDA and CDR2 SQIVND (reference sequence).

The rearrangement uses TRBV5-8 and TRBJ2-1, with unresolved D. With 0 bases removed from V and 4 bases from J, the gap between germline ends came to 5 bases. The CDR3 has 13 amino acids. Germline lookup yields CDR1 SGHTS and CDR2 YDEGEE. The CDR3 sequence is CASSLAPYNEQFF. DNA of the CDR3: TGTGCCAGCAGCTTGGCCCCGTACAATGAGCAGTTCTTC.

V gene TRBV4-3 combines with J gene TRBJ2-3; D ambiguous. The CDR3 is 13 amino acids. Per the germline V gene, CDR1 is LGHNA and CDR2 is YSLEER. V lost 2 bases and J lost 4, with 7 bases in between. The CDR3 sequence: CASSQLDADTQYF. The CDR3 nucleotides are TGCGCCAGCAGCCAATTAGACGCAGATACGCAGTATTTT.

The chain joins TRBV6-1 to TRBJ2-5, with 9 positions matching TRBD2. Germline V gene lookup returns CDR1 MNHNS and CDR2 SASEGT. This CDR3 spans 15 amino acids. V shed 7 bases, J shed 4 bases, and the junction held 10 bases outside the gene matches. CDR3 in amino acids: CASTPLAGGRETQYF. The CDR3 nucleotides are TGTGCCAGCACCCCGTTGGCGGGAGGGAGAGAGACCCAGTACTTC.

This rearrangement joins TRBV2 to TRBJ1-1; TRBD1 agrees at 9 bases. The CDR3 extends over 13 amino acids. Germline V gene lookup returns CDR1 SNHLY and CDR2 FYNNEI. Trimming cost V 6 bases and J 6 bases; bases outside gene matches: 5. As DNA, the CDR3 is TGTGCCAGCAGGACAACAGGGGGCCCTGAAGCTTTCTTT. Translated: CASRTTGGPEAFF.

J is TRBJ2-2 and V is TRBV9; unclear D gene. Looked up from germline, CDR1 is SGDLS and CDR2 is YYNGEE. CDR3 length equals 17 residues. Trimming took 4 bases from V and 0 from J, leaving 16 bases between them. The CDR3 spells CASSPHGPNTNTGELFF. For the CDR3, the DNA is TGTGCCAGCAGCCCCCATGGCCCCAATACGAACACCGGGGAGCTGTTTTTT. Using reference TRBV9 and TRBJ2-2 for the parts outside the CDR3, the full variable domain is DSGVTQTPKHLITATGQRVTLRCSPRSGDLSVYWYQQSLDQGLQFLIQYYNGEERAKGNILERFSAQQFPDLHSELNLSSLELGDSALYFCASSPHGPNTNTGELFFGEGSRLTVL.

This chain links TRBV27 with TRBJ1-1; 7 bases are shared with TRBD1. This CDR3 region has 14 residues. Germline-derived CDR1 and CDR2 are MNHEY and SMNVEV (reference sequence). V shed 6 bases, J shed 6 bases, and the junction held 10 bases outside the gene matches. This CDR3 is CASRSQTGLAEAFF. Written as DNA, the CDR3 is TGTGCCAGCAGGTCCCAGACAGGGTTGGCTGAAGCTTTCTTT.

A single count supports this clone. The chain employs TRBV5-1 and TRBJ2-3; D gene uncertain. The CDR3 is 15 residues long. Trimming cost V 0 bases and J 8 bases, with 16 bases left between them. CDR1 is SGHRS and CDR2 is YFSETQ in the germline V gene. CDR3 in amino acids: CASSLEETDPTTQYF. CDR3 DNA sequence: TGCGCCAGCAGCTTGGAAGAAACAGATCCTACTACGCAGTATTTT.

The chain joins TRBV6-6 to TRBJ1-5; D remains unclear. The CDR3 extends over 16 amino acids. The germline V gene has CDR1 MNHNY and CDR2 SVGAGI (reference sequence). The V end was cut by 6 bases, the J end by 3 bases, with 18 bases between. CDR3 DNA: TGTGCCAGCAGGACTACCCTCGCAGGAATCAATCAGCCCCAGCATTTT. Translated: CASRTTLAGINQPQHF.

V and J are TRBV6-5 and TRBJ2-1, with 9 bases that match TRBD2. The CDR3 sequence is 14 residues long. With 10 bases clipped from V and 7 bases from J, the junction kept 11 bases outside the gene matches. Germline CDR1 and CDR2: MNHEY and SVGAGI. As DNA, the CDR3 is TGTGCCACCCTAGCGGGGCCCCCGCTGAATGAGCAGTTCTTC. Translating it yields CATLAGPPLNEQFF.

The genes are TRBV4-3 and TRBJ2-1; no firm D call. The germline CDR1 and CDR2 sequences are LGHNA and YSLEER. V was pared by 4 bases and J by 2 bases, with 15 bases between. This CDR3 spans 16 amino acids. The CDR3 spells CASSRSTTNPYNEQFF. CDR3 DNA sequence: TGCGCCAGCAGCCGATCAACTACGAATCCCTACAATGAGCAGTTCTTC.

The J gene is TRBJ1-1, the V gene TRBV10-3; D is uncertain. The CDR3 has 13 amino acids. Germline CDR1 is ENHRY and CDR2 is SYGVKD. Trimming removed 7 bases at V and 1 base at J, with 10 bases between. The CDR3 nucleotides are TGTGCCATCACTGGGAGGGAGAACACTGAAGCTTTCTTT. Translated: CAITGRENTEAFF.

This rearrangement joins TRBV10-3 to TRBJ1-5, with 8 bases identical to TRBD1. The trim removed 6 bases at V and 2 bases at J, leaving 3 bases unmatched. The CDR3 runs 14 residues. Germline V gives CDR1 ENHRY, CDR2 SYGVKD. CDR3 nucleotides: TGTGCCATCAGATCGACAGGGGGCAATCAGCCCCAGCATTTT. Protein sequence: CAIRSTGGNQPQHF.

V gene TRBV4-1 combines with J gene TRBJ2-1, with 9 bases aligning to TRBD1. This CDR3 is built from 16 residues. Germline V lookup: CDR1 MGHRA, CDR2 YSYEKL. J gave up 6 bases and V 5 bases, and 11 bases lay outside the gene matches. This chain's CDR3 is CASSTLSGTGRNEQFF. Written as DNA, the CDR3 is TGCGCCAGCAGCACCTTATCCGGGACAGGGCGCAATGAGCAGTTCTTC.

CDR3 nucleotides: TGTGCCAGCAGCTTAGAGGGACAGTCCTACGAGCAGTACTTC. As protein: CASSLEGQSYEQYF. This rearrangement joins TRBV7-9 to TRBJ2-7; 7 bases match TRBD1. Looked up from germline, CDR1 is SEHNR and CDR2 is FQNEAQ (reference sequence). V lost 1 base to trimming and J lost 1 base; unmatched junction nucleotides: 1. The CDR3 loop spans 14 amino acids.

The J gene is TRBJ1-1, the V gene TRBV2; a possible D gene is TRBD1 (6 bases). Looked up from germline, CDR1 is SNHLY and CDR2 is FYNNEI. CDR3 size: 11 residues. The ends were cut back, 4 bases at V and 7 bases at J, with 7 bases in the middle. CDR3 protein: CASSVRGEAFF. CDR3 bases: TGTGCCAGCAGTGTCAGGGGTGAAGCTTTCTTT.

The chain joins TRBV5-1 to TRBJ2-5; 7 nucleotides line up with TRBD1. The germline V gene has CDR1 SGHRS and CDR2 YFSETQ. V trimming: 4 bases; J trimming: 3 bases; junction bases outside the gene matches: 6. This CDR3 has 14 amino acids. The CDR3 coding sequence is TGCGCCAGCAGCCTGGGACAGCTTAAAGAGACCCAGTACTTC. It is translated as CASSLGQLKETQYF.

This chain joins TRBV2 and TRBJ2-7; D remains ambiguous. Trimming removed 10 bases at V and 1 base at J, with 17 bases between. The CDR3 extends over 14 amino acids. Germline-derived CDR1 and CDR2 are SNHLY and FYNNEI. CDR3 nucleotide sequence: TGTGCCACCTCGATCCTTGACACATCCTACGAGCAGTACTTC. Its translation is CATSILDTSYEQYF.

The chain carries TRBV7-3 and TRBJ2-2; 7 bases line up with TRBD1. CDR3 length: 17 amino acids. V was pared by 0 bases and J by 0 bases, with 4 bases of the junction left unmatched. Looked up from germline, CDR1 is SGHTA and CDR2 is FQGTGA. CDR3 amino acids: CASSLTRQGANTGELFF. DNA of the CDR3: TGTGCCAGCAGCTTAACGCGGCAGGGGGCGAACACCGGGGAGCTGTTTTTT.

This chain uses TRBV28 with TRBJ1-1, with 7 bases lining up with TRBD1. V lost 6 bases, J lost 0 bases, and 4 bases stayed unmatched. This CDR3 has 14 amino acids. The germline CDR1 and CDR2 sequences are MDHEN and SYDVKM. The DNA for the CDR3 is TGTGCCAGCAGGCCAGGGGGTATGAACACTGAAGCTTTCTTT. Residues: CASRPGGMNTEAFF.

This clone showed up just once. The V call is TRBV5-6, the J call TRBJ2-5; 7 nucleotides match TRBD2. Losses at the gene ends were 4 bases for V and 7 bases for J; bases not matched to a gene: 19. The CDR3 is 17 residues long. Germline V gene lookup returns CDR1 SGHDT and CDR2 YYEEEE. The CDR3 DNA sequence: TGTGCCAGCAGCAACCGCCCCCTAGCGGACCTAGGCGGGACCCAGTACTTC. Translated, it gives CASSNRPLADLGGTQYF. Supplemented by reference TRBV5-6 and TRBJ2-5, the full variable domain reads DAGVTQSPTHLIKTRGQQVTLRCSPKSGHDTVSWYQQALGQGPQFIFQYYEEEERQRGNFPDRFSGHQFPNYSSELNVNALLLGDSALYLCASSNRPLADLGGTQYFGPGTRLLVL.

This chain connects TRBV5-6 to TRBJ1-2, with D unclear. The CDR3 has 15 residues. Deletions cut 6 bases from V and 4 bases from J, with 19 bases between. Germline CDR1 reads SGHDT; CDR2 reads YYEEEE. CDR3 sequence (DNA): TGTGCCAGCATTCATTCAGCCTCGTTCAGCTATGGCTACACCTTC. Its protein product is CASIHSASFSYGYTF.